The T cell receptor (beta chain) under discussion was sequenced for a study of OX40 agonist ivuxolimab in advanced cancers. General study points: Normalized expansion of T-cell clones was also low for some nonresponders. Among T cells, CD8+ cells averaged more expanded clones than CD4+ cells.

Remarks on this clone: The antigen is unknown.

Assay: immunoSEQ multiplex PCR; the TCRdb copy retains only in-frame clones and omits some. This sample yields around 30,000 clones, of which roughly 85% are seen a single time; over 2.5% belongs to the top ten. CDR3 size: 14 residues. The V and J ends lost 6 bases and 6 bases respectively, with 15 bases between them. Germline lookup yields CDR1 MNHEY and CDR2 SVGAGI. The TCR was taken from an adult with an advanced solid tumor such as melanoma, head and neck, liver or kidney cancer. The source material was CD4+ or CD8+ T cells sorted from blood, sampled in a trial of the OX40 agonist ivuxolimab. The genes are TRBV6-5 and TRBJ1-5, with D tentatively TRBD1 (5 bases). As DNA, the CDR3 is TGTGCCAGCAGACCCCGGCAGGGTGGTCAGCCCCAGCATTTT. The encoded protein is CASRPRQGGQPQHF.